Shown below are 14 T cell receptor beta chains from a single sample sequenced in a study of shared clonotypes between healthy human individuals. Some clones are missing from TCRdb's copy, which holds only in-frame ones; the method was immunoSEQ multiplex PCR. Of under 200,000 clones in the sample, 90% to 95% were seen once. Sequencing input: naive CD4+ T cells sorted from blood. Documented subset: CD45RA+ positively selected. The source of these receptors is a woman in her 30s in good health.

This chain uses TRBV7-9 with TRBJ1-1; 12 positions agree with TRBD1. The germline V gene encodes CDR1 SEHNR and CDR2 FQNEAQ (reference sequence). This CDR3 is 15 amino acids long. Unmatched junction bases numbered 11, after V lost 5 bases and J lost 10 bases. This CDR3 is CASSPPGTGGVGAFF. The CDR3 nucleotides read TGTGCCAGCAGCCCACCCGGGACAGGGGGCGTCGGAGCTTTCTTT. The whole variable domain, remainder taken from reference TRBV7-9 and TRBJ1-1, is DTGVSQNPRHKITKRGQNVTFRCDPISEHNRLYWYRQTLGQGPEFLTYFQNEAQLEKSRLLSDRFSAERPKGSFSTLEIQRTEQGDSAMYLCASSPPGTGGVGAFFGQGTRLTVV.

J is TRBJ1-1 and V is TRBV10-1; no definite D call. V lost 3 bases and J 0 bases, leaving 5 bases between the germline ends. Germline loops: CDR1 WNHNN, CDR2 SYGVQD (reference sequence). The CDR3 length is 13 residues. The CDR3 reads CASSDGVNTEAFF. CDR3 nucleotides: TGCGCCAGCAGTGATGGGGTGAACACTGAAGCTTTCTTT.

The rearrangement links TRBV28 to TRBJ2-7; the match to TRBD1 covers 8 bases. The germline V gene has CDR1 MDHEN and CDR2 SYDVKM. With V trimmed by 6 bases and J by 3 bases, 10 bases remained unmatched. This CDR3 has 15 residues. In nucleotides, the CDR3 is TGTGCCAGCAGCGCCCCCGGGACAGGCCACTACGAGCAGTACTTC. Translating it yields CASSAPGTGHYEQYF.

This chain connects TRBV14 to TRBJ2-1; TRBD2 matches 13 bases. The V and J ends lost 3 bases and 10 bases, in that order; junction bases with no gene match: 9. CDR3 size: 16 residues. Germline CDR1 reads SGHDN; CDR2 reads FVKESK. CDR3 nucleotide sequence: TGTGCCAGCAGCCAGCCCGGGACTAGCGGGACGGGGGAGCAGTTCTTC. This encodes CASSQPGTSGTGEQFF.

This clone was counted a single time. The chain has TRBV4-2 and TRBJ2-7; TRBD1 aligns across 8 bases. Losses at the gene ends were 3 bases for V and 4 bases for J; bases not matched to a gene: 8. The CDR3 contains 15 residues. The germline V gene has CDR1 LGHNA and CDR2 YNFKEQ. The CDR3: CASSHSGQGLYEQYF. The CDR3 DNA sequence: TGTGCCAGCAGCCACAGTGGACAGGGTTTATACGAGCAGTACTTC.

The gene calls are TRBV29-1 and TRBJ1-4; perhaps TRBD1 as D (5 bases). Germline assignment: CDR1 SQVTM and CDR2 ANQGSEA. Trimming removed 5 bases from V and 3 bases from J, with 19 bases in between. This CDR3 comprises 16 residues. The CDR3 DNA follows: TGCAGCGTTCAGACAATGGGGACTGTAGCTAATGAAAAACTGTTTTTT. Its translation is CSVQTMGTVANEKLFF.

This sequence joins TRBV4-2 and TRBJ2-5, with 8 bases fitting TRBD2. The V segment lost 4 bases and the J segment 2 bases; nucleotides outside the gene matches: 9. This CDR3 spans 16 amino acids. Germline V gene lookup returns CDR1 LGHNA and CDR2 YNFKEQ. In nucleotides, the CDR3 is TGTGCCAGCAGCCCGGGGGGGCCCCTGAGGCAAGAGACCCAGTACTTC. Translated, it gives CASSPGGPLRQETQYF.

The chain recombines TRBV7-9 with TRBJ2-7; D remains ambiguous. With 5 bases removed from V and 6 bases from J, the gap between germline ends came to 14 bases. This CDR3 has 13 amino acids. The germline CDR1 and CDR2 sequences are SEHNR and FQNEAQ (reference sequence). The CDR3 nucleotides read TGTGCCAGCAGCCCGAACGCCGCGTCCGAGCAGTACTTC. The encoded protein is CASSPNAASEQYF.

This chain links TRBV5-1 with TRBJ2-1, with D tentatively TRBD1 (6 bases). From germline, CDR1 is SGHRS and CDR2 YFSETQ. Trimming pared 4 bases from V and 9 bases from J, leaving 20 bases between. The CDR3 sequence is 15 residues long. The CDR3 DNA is TGCGCCAGCAGCCAGACGATCCGACAGGACGGTGAGCAGTTCTTC. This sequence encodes CASSQTIRQDGEQFF.

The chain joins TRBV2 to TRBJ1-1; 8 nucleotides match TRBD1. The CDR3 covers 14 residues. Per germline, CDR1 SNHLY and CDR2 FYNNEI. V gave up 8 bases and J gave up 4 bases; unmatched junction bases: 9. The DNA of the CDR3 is TGTGCCAGCCACCGACAGGGGCGGACCACTGAAGCTTTCTTT. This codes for CASHRQGRTTEAFF.

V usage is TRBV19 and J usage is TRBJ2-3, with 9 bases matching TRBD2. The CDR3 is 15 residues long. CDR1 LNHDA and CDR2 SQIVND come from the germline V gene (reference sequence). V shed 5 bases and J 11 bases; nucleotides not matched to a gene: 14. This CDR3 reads CASSRLAEVFQGQYF. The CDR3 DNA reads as TGTGCCAGTAGTCGACTAGCGGAAGTGTTCCAGGGGCAGTATTTT.

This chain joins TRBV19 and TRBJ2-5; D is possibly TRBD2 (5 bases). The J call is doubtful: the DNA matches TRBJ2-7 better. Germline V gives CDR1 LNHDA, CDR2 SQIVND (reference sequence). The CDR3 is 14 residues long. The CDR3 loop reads CASSVGVPSYEQYF. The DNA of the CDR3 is TGTGCCAGTAGTGTCGGGGTACCCTCCTACGAGCAGTACTTC.

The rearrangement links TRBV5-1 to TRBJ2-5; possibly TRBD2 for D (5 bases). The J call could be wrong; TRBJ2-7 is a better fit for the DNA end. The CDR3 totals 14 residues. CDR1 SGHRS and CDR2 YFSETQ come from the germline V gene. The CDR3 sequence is CASSLDGGPYEQYF. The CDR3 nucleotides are TGCGCCAGCAGCTTGGACGGAGGACCCTACGAGCAGTACTTC.

The CDR3 DNA reads as TGTGCCAGCAGTAAGGCGGGAGGCCGAGAGACCCAGTACTTC. The encoded protein is CASSKAGGRETQYF. The chain has TRBV6-1 and TRBJ2-5, with 8 bases fitting TRBD2. With V trimmed by 5 bases and J by 4 bases, 6 bases remained unmatched. CDR3 length equals 14 residues. Looked up from germline, CDR1 is MNHNS and CDR2 is SASEGT.